Sequencing of this TCR beta chain was carried out in a study of blood T cells in healthy people across ages. Primed by a sample-barcoded 5' primer and a J-beta primer mix, a second PCR proceeded for 7 to 11 cycles. In TCRdb, the 5' RACE reads were re-called with MiXCR into one record per CDR3 protein. The table includes roughly 900,000 distinct CDR3 sequences, 29% detected once. Trimming left V 6 bases short and J 1 base short, with 9 bases between. Germline values: CDR1 MNHEY, CDR2 SVGAGI. The CDR3 covers 13 residues. Study-level results: A greater number of naive CD4+ cells and higher diversity distinguished long-lived donors from aged donors.

This clonotype has a count of ten or more. The antigen is unknown. Individuals who donated were healthy Caucasians from Russia aged roughly 6 to 95. The chain employs TRBV6-5 and TRBJ1-2, with D perhaps TRBD1 (5 bases). Material for sequencing was blood. The sequence came from a woman aged 80 or over in good health. For the CDR3, the DNA is TGTGCCAGCAGGTCGACAGTTAACTATGGCTACACCTTC. This codes for CASRSTVNYGYTF.